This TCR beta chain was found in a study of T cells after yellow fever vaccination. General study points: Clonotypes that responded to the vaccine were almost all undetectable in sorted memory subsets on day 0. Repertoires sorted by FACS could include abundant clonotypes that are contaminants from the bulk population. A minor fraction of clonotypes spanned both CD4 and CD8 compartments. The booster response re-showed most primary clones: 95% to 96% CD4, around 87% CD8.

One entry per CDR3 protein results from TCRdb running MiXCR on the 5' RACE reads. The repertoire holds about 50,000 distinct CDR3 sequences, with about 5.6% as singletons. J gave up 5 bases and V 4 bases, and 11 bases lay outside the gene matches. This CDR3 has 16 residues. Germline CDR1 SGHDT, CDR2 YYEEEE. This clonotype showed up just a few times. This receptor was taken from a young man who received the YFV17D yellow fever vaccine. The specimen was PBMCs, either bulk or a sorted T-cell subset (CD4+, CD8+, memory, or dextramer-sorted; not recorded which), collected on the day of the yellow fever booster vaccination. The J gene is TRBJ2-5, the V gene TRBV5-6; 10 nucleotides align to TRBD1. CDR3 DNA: TGTGCCAGCAGCGGGGAGACAGGGGGCGCGTCGGAGACCCAGTACTTC. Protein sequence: CASSGETGGASETQYF.